The 20 T cell receptor beta chains presented below share a single source sample, sequenced in a study of response to subunit inactivated influenza vaccine. MiXCR was run by TCRdb on the RT-PCR reads, yielding one entry per CDR3 protein. The data hold roughly 460,000 distinct CDR3 sequences, with about 10% observed a single time. The source material was PBMCs from blood, sampled roughly 48 days after vaccination. The receptors were sampled from a middle-aged man who received an inactivated influenza vaccine.

This chain's CDR3 is CASSTGTGGLYGYTF. The DNA of the CDR3 is TGTGCCAGCAGCACCGGGACAGGGGGTCTCTATGGCTACACCTTC. This chain uses TRBV6-1 with TRBJ1-2; TRBD1 agrees at 11 bases. With V trimmed by 6 bases and J by 4 bases, 7 bases remained unmatched. This CDR3 is built from 15 residues. The germline V gene encodes CDR1 MNHNS and CDR2 SASEGT.

This clonotype was picked up a small number of times. The chain uses TRBV7-3 and TRBJ2-3; 8 positions agree with TRBD1. The CDR3 has 14 amino acids. In germline, CDR1 is SGHTA, CDR2 FQGTGA. Losses at the gene ends were 5 bases for V and 4 bases for J; bases not matched to a gene: 5. CDR3 in DNA: TGTGCCAGCAGCCAAGGGACAGGCGCAGATACGCAGTATTTT. Encoded protein: CASSQGTGADTQYF.

In its sample, this clonotype was seen many times. V usage is TRBV20-1 and J usage is TRBJ1-3, with D perhaps TRBD1 (5 bases). The CDR3 has 15 amino acids. V was pared by 0 bases and J by 4 bases, with 13 bases between. Germline loops: CDR1 DFQATT, CDR2 SNEGSKA (reference sequence). This chain's CDR3 is CSARDSGRVGNTIYF. As DNA, the CDR3 is TGCAGTGCTAGAGATTCAGGGCGGGTGGGAAACACCATATATTTT.

The gene calls are TRBV20-1 and TRBJ2-7; 10 bases match TRBD2. Per germline, CDR1 DFQATT and CDR2 SNEGSKA (reference sequence). The CDR3 totals 15 residues. The ends lost 0 bases at V and 7 bases at J; junction bases unmatched: 9. CDR3 residues: CSARDLAGDAKEQYF. The CDR3 bases are TGCAGTGCTAGAGATCTAGCGGGAGACGCCAAAGAGCAGTACTTC.

This clonotype was detected many times. CDR3 coding DNA: TGTGCCAGCAGCTATCTCGCGGACTTCAAGCGTGGCACAGATACGCAGTATTTT. It is translated as CASSYLADFKRGTDTQYF. The chain joins TRBV5-5 to TRBJ2-3; possible D gene TRBD2, 5 bases. Germline V gene sequence: CDR1 SGHKS, CDR2 YYEKEE (reference sequence). The germline V and J ends were trimmed by 3 bases and 1 base, with 21 bases remaining between them. This CDR3 has 18 residues.

J is TRBJ2-3 and V is TRBV4-3; weak D call: TRBD2 (7 bases). Looked up from germline, CDR1 is LGHNA and CDR2 is YSLEER. The CDR3 is 17 residues long. Trimming took off 2 bases at V and 2 bases at J, with 17 bases between the two ends. This CDR3 is CASSQNWRGRDTDTQYF. CDR3 coding DNA: TGCGCCAGCAGCCAAAACTGGCGGGGGCGCGACACAGATACGCAGTATTTT.

This clonotype has only a few counts. V gene TRBV12-3 or TRBV12-4 combines with J gene TRBJ1-4; 10 nucleotides agree with TRBD1. Losses at the gene ends were 5 bases for V and 7 bases for J; bases not matched to a gene: 10. CDR3 length: 16 amino acids. The CDR3 DNA reads as TGTGCCAGCAGTCACGGGACAGGGGTTGGGGGTGAAAAACTGTTTTTT. It specifies CASSHGTGVGGEKLFF.

This clonotype was counted only a few times. J is TRBJ1-5 and V is TRBV2; TRBD1 matches at 8 bases. Germline V gives CDR1 SNHLY, CDR2 FYNNEI. The CDR3 length is 14 residues. J lost 8 bases, V lost 3 bases, and 6 bases had no gene match. CDR3 in DNA: TGTGCCAGCAGTGATGTGGGGACAGGAGAGCCCCAGCATTTT. It codes for CASSDVGTGEPQHF.

This clonotype was seen a handful of times. The chain couples TRBV11-2 to TRBJ2-7; D may be TRBD1 or TRBD2 (6 bases each). V was trimmed by 5 bases and J by 3 bases, leaving 14 bases between them. The germline CDR1 and CDR2 sequences are SGHAT and FQNNGV. The CDR3 consists of 14 residues. CDR3 DNA: TGTGCCAGCAGCCGGGGGAACAGGGTCTACGAGCAGTACTTC. This gives the protein CASSRGNRVYEQYF.

This clonotype was seen only a few times. CDR3 nucleotides: TGCAGTGCTAGGTTGGGGGCCGGGATTATTCAGCCCCAGCATTTT. Its protein is CSARLGAGIIQPQHF. This sequence joins TRBV20-1 and TRBJ1-5, with D possibly TRBD1 on 6 matching bases. This CDR3 has 15 residues. In germline, CDR1 is DFQATT, CDR2 SNEGSKA (reference sequence). Trimming stripped 3 bases from V and 6 bases from J, with 18 bases between.

This clonotype was detected ten times or more. V and J are TRBV4-1 and TRBJ2-7, with D possibly being TRBD2 (6 bases). Trimming removed 1 base from V and 2 bases from J, with 12 bases in between. Germline CDR1 and CDR2: MGHRA and YSYEKL. The CDR3 contains 15 residues. This CDR3 is CASSQVGGLAYEQYF. The CDR3 DNA reads as TGCGCCAGCAGCCAAGTAGGAGGGCTAGCCTACGAGCAGTACTTC.

The chain links TRBV20-1 to TRBJ1-1; D gene uncertain. Trimming shortened V by 5 bases and J by 1 base, and 14 bases separated the two germline ends. Germline V lookup: CDR1 DFQATT, CDR2 SNEGSKA (reference sequence). This CDR3 has 14 amino acids. The DNA for the CDR3 is TGCAGTGCTCCAGTGAGTTCTTCGAACACTGAAGCTTTCTTT. It translates to CSAPVSSSNTEAFF.

The chain recombines TRBV7-2 with TRBJ2-1; 12 bases agree with TRBD2. The junction had 9 bases not matched to a gene; V was cut back by 5 bases and J by 4 bases. The CDR3 totals 17 residues. Germline V CDR1 and CDR2: SGHTA, FQGNSA. The CDR3 DNA is TGTGCCAGCAGCGGGCGGACTAGCGGGGATCTTTACAATGAGCAGTTCTTC. Translated: CASSGRTSGDLYNEQFF.

The rearrangement links TRBV20-1 to TRBJ2-4; a possible D gene is TRBD1 (5 bases). Between the trimmed V and J ends, which lost 4 bases and 8 bases, there was a span of 9 bases. The CDR3 contains 11 residues. Germline values: CDR1 DFQATT, CDR2 SNEGSKA (reference sequence). CDR3 protein: CSAKIRDIQYF. CDR3 coding DNA: TGCAGTGCTAAAATCAGGGACATTCAGTACTTC.

The table lists this clonotype with many counts. The chain recombines TRBV20-1 with TRBJ1-1; D is unresolved. This CDR3 has 12 residues. The germline V and J ends were trimmed by 5 bases and 1 base, with 8 bases remaining between them. The germline gives CDR1 DFQATT, CDR2 SNEGSKA (reference sequence). CDR3 sequence reads: CSAGGGNTEAFF. CDR3 nucleotides: TGCAGTGCTGGTGGAGGGAACACTGAAGCTTTCTTT.

The J gene is TRBJ2-1, the V gene TRBV20-1; tentative D call: TRBD1 (6 bases). Trimming removed 0 bases at V and 3 bases at J, with 15 bases between. CDR1 is DFQATT, CDR2 SNEGSKA, per germline (reference sequence). The CDR3 is 16 amino acids. The CDR3 region has the DNA TGCAGTGCTAGAGACAGGGGAGCTATATACTACAATGAGCAGTTCTTC. Translating it yields CSARDRGAIYYNEQFF.

This clonotype has more than one count but fewer than ten. The CDR3 DNA is TGCGCCAGCCGCTCACAGGGGGGAAACACAGATACGCAGTATTTT. As protein: CASRSQGGNTDTQYF. V and J are TRBV5-1 and TRBJ2-3; 8 nucleotides line up with TRBD1. Germline trimming cut 7 bases from V and 2 bases from J; bases unmatched to any gene: 9. The CDR3 extends over 15 amino acids. Germline loops: CDR1 SGHRS, CDR2 YFSETQ.

This clonotype was counted between two and nine times. The chain joins TRBV7-2 to TRBJ1-1; D is ambiguous. CDR1 SGHTA and CDR2 FQGNSA come from the germline V gene. The CDR3 extends over 14 amino acids. The V and J ends lost 6 bases and 0 bases respectively, with 11 bases between them. The CDR3 protein is CASSRGRLNTEAFF. The CDR3 DNA follows: TGTGCCAGCAGTCGCGGACGCTTGAACACTGAAGCTTTCTTT. The full variable domain, its missing parts supplied by reference TRBV7-2 and TRBJ1-1, is GAGVSQSPSNKVTEKGKDVELRCDPISGHTALYWYRQSLGQGLEFLIYFQGNSAPDKSGLPSDRFSAERTGGSVSTLTIQRTQQEDSAVYLCASSRGRLNTEAFFGQGTRLTVV.

The genes are TRBV29-1 and TRBJ2-7; D unresolved. Trimming pared 0 bases from V and 3 bases from J, leaving 6 bases between. The germline CDR1 and CDR2 sequences are SQVTM and ANQGSEA. The CDR3 has 12 residues. The CDR3 region is CSVEDGVYEQYF. The CDR3, as DNA: TGCAGCGTTGAAGATGGGGTCTACGAGCAGTACTTC.

A few counts support this clonotype. The V call is TRBV20-1, the J call TRBJ2-1, with 8 bases lining up with TRBD1. Germline lookup yields CDR1 DFQATT and CDR2 SNEGSKA (reference sequence). This CDR3 has 13 residues. The V segment lost 4 bases and the J segment 6 bases; nucleotides outside the gene matches: 5. Here the CDR3 DNA reads TGCAGTGCTACAGGGGGCAACGGCAATGAGCAGTTCTTC. Amino acids: CSATGGNGNEQFF.